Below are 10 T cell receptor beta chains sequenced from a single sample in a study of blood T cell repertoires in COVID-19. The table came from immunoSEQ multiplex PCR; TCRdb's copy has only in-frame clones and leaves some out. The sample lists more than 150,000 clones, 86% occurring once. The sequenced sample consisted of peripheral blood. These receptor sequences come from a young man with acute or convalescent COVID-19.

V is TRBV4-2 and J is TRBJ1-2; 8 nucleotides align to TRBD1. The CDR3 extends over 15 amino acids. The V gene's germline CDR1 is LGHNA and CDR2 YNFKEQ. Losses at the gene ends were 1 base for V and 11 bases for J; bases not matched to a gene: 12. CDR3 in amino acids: CASSQARTGLVKYTF. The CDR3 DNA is TGTGCCAGCAGCCAAGCCCGGACAGGGCTCGTAAAGTACACCTTC.

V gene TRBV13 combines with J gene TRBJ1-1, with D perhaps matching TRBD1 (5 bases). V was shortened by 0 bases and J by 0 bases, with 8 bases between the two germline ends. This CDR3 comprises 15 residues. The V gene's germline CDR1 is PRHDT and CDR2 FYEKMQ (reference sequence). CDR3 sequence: CASSLGTGLNTEAFF. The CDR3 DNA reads TGTGCCAGCAGCTTAGGCACAGGCTTGAACACTGAAGCTTTCTTT.

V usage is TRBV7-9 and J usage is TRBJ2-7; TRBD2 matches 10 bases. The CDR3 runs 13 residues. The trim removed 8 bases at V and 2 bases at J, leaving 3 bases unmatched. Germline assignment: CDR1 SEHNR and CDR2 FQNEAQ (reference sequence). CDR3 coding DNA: TGTGCCAGCGCACTAGCGGGGCCCTACGAGCAGTACTTC. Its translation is CASALAGPYEQYF.

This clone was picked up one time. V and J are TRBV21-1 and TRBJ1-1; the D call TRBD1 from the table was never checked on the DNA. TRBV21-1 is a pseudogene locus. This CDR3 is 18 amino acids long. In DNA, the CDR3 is TGTGCCAGCAGCGCCATCGCCCGTGACAGCGCGAGTGACACTGAAGCTTTCTTT. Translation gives CASSAIARDSASDTEAFF.

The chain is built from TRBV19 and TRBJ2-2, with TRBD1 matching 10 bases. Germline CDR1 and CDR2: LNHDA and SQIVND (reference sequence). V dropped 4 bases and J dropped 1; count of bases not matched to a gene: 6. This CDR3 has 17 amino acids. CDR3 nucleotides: TGTGCCAGTAGTAGCCGTCGGACAGGGGGGAACACCGGGGAGCTGTTTTTT. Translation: CASSSRRTGGNTGELFF.

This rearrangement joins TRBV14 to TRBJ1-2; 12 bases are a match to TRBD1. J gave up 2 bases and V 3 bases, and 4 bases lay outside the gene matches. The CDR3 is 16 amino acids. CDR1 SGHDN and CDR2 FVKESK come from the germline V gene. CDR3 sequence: CASSQGQGAANYGYTF. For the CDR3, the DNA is TGTGCCAGCAGCCAGGGACAGGGGGCGGCCAACTATGGCTACACCTTC. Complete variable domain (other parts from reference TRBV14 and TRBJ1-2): EAGVTQFPSHSVIEKGQTVTLRCDPISGHDNLYWYRRVMGKEIKFLLHFVKESKQDESGMPNNRFLAERTGGTYSTLKVQPAELEDSGVYFCASSQGQGAANYGYTFGSGTRLTVV.

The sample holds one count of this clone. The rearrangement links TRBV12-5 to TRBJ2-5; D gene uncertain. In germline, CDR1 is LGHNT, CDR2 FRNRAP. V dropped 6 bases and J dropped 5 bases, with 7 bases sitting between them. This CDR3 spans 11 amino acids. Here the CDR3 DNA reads TGTGCTAGTGGCCCACGGGAGACCCAGTACTTC. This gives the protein CASGPRETQYF.

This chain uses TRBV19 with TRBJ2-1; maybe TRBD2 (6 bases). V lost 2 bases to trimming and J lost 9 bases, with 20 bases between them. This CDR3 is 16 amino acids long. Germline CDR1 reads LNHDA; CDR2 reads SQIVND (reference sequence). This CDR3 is CASSIIGGTPNGEQFF. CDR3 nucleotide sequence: TGTGCCAGTAGTATAATTGGGGGGACCCCCAACGGTGAGCAGTTCTTC.

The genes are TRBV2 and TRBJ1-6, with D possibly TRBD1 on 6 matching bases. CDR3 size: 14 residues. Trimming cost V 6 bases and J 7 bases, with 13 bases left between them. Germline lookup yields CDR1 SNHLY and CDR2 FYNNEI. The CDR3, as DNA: TGTGCCAGCAGGGAACGTCAGGGGAATTCACCCCTCCACTTT. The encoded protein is CASRERQGNSPLHF.

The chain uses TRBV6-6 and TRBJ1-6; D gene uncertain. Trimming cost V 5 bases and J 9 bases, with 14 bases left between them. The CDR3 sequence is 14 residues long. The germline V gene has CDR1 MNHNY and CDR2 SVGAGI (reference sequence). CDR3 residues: CASSPIRRGSPLHF. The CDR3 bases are TGTGCCAGCAGTCCAATCCGCAGAGGTTCACCCCTCCACTTT.